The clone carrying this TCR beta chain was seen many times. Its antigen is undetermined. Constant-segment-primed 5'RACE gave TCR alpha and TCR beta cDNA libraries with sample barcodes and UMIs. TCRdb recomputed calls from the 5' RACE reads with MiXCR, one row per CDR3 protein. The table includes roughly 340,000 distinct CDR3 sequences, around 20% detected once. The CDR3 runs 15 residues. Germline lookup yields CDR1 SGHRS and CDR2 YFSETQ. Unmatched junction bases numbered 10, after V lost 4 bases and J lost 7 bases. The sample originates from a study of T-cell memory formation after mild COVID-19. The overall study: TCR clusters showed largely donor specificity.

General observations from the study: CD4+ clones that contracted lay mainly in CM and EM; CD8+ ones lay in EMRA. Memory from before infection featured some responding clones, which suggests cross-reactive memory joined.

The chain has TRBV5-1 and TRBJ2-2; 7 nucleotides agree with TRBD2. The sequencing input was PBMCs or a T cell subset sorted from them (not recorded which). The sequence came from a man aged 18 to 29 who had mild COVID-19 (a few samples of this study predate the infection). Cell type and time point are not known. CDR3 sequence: CASSTGLVVVGELFF. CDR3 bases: TGCGCCAGCAGCACAGGACTAGTCGTCGTCGGGGAGCTGTTTTTT.